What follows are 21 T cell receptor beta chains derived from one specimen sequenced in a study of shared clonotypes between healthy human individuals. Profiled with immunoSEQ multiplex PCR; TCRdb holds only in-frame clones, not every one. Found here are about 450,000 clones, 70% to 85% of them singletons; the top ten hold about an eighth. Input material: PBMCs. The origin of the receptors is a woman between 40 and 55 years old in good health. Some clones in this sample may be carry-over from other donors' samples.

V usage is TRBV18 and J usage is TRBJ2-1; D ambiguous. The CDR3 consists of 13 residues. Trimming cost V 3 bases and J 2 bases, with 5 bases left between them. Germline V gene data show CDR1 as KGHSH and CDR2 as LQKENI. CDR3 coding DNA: TGTGCCAGCTCACCCTTTGCCTACAATGAGCAGTTCTTC. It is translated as CASSPFAYNEQFF.

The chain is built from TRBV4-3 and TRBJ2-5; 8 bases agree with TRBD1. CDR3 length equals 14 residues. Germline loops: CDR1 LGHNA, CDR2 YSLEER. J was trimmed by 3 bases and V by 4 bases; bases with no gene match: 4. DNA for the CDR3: TGCGCCAGCAGCCCAGGACAGGGAAAAGAGACCCAGTACTTC. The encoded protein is CASSPGQGKETQYF.

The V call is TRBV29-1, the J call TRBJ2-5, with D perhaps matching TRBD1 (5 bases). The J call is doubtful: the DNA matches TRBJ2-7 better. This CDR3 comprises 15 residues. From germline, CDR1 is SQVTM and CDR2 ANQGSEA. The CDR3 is CSVAWVQGKGYEQYF. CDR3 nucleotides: TGCAGCGTGGCCTGGGTGCAGGGTAAAGGTTACGAGCAGTACTTC.

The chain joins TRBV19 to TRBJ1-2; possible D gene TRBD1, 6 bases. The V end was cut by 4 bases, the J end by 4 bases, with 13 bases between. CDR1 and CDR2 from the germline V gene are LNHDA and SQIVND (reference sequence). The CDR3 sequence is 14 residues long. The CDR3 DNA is TGTGCCAGTAGTAGCGGGACACTTTCCTATGGCTACACCTTC. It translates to CASSSGTLSYGYTF.

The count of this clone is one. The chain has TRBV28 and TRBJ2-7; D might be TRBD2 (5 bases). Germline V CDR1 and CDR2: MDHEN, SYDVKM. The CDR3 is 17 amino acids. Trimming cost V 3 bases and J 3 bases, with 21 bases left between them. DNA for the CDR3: TGTGCCAGCAGTTTCTTAGCCCGTCTGGGAGCCAACTACGAGCAGTACTTC. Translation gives CASSFLARLGANYEQYF.

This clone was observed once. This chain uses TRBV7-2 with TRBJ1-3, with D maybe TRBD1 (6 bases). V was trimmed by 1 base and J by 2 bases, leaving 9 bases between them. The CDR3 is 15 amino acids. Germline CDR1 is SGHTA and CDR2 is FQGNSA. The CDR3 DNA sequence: TGTGCCAGCAGCTTAGTATCAGGGGCTGGAAACACCATATATTTT. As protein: CASSLVSGAGNTIYF. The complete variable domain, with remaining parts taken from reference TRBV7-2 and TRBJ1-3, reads GAGVSQSPSNKVTEKGKDVELRCDPISGHTALYWYRQSLGQGLEFLIYFQGNSAPDKSGLPSDRFSAERTGGSVSTLTIQRTQQEDSAVYLCASSLVSGAGNTIYFGEGSWLTVV.

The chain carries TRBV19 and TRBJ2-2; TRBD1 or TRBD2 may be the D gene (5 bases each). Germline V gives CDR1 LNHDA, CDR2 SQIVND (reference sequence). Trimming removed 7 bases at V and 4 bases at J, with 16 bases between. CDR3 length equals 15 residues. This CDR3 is CASNLGDRFTGELFF. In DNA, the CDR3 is TGTGCCAGTAATTTGGGGGATCGGTTCACCGGGGAGCTGTTTTTT.

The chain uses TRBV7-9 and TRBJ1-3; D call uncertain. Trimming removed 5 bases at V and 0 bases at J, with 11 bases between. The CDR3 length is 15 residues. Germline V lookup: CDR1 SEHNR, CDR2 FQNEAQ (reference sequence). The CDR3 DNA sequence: TGTGCCAGCAGCCACGACGGACGCTCTGGAAACACCATATATTTT. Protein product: CASSHDGRSGNTIYF.

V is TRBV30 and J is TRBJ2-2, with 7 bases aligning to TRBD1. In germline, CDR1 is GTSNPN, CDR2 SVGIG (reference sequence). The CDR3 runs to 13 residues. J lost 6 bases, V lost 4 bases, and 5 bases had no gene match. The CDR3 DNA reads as TGTGCCTGGAACAGGGGAATAGCCGGGGAGCTGTTTTTT. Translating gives CAWNRGIAGELFF.

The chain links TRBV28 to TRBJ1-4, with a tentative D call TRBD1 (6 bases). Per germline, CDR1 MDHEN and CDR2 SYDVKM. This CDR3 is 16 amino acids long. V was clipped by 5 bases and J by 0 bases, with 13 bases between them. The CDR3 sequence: CASSLLDSPTNEKLFF. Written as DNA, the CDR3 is TGTGCCAGCAGTCTTCTGGACAGTCCAACTAATGAAAAACTGTTTTTT.

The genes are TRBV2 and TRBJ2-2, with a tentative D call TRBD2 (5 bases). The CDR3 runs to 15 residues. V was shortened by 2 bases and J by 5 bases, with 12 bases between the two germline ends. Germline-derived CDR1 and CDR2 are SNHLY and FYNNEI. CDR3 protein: CASSEQGRRTGELFF. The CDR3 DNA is TGTGCCAGCAGTGAACAAGGCAGGAGGACCGGGGAGCTGTTTTTT. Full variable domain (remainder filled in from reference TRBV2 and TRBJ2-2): EPEVTQTPSHQVTQMGQEVILRCVPISNHLYFYWYRQILGQKVEFLVSFYNNEISEKSEIFDDQFSVERPDGSNFTLKIRSTKLEDSAMYFCASSEQGRRTGELFFGEGSRLTVL.

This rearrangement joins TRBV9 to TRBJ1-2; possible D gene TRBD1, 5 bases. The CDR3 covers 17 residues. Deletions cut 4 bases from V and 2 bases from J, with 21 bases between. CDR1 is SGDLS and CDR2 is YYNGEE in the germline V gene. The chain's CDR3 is CASSPRLGYEGNYGYTF. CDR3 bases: TGTGCCAGCAGCCCTCGATTGGGGTATGAGGGGAACTATGGCTACACCTTC.

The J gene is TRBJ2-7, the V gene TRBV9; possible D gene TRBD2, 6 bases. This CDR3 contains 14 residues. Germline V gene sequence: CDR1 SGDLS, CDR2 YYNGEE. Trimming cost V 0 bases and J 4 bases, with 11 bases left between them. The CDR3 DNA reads TGTGCCAGCAGCGTAGAGCTTAGCGGTTACGAGCAGTACTTC. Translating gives CASSVELSGYEQYF.

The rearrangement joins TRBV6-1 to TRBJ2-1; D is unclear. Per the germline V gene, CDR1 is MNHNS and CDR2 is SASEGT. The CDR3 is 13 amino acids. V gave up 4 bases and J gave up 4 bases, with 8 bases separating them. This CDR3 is CASSVNSYNEQFF. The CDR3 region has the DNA TGTGCCAGCAGTGTGAACAGTTACAATGAGCAGTTCTTC.

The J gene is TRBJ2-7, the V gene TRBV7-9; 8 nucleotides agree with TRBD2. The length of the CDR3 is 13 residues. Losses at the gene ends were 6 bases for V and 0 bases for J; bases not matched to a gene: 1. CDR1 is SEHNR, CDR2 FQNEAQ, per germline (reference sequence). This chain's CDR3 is CASRLADSYEQYF. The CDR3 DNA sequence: TGTGCCAGCAGACTAGCGGACTCCTACGAGCAGTACTTC. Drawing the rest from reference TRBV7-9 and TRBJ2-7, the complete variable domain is DTGVSQNPRHKITKRGQNVTFRCDPISEHNRLYWYRQTLGQGPEFLTYFQNEAQLEKSRLLSDRFSAERPKGSFSTLEIQRTEQGDSAMYLCASRLADSYEQYFGPGTRLTVT.

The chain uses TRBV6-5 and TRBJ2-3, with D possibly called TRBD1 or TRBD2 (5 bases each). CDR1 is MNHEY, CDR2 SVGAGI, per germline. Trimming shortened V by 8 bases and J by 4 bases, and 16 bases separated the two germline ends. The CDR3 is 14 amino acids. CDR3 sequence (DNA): TGTGCCAGCGTCCCGGCCGGGGCGGCAGATACGCAGTATTTT. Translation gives CASVPAGAADTQYF.

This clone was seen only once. Here the CDR3 DNA reads TGTGCCAGCAGCATAGAGACAGACCGGGGGGGCAATCAGCCCCAGCATTTT. Its protein is CASSIETDRGGNQPQHF. This chain links TRBV5-6 with TRBJ1-5; D possibly corresponds to TRBD1 (5 bases). Germline CDR1 and CDR2: SGHDT and YYEEEE. The CDR3 length is 17 residues. Trimming left V 4 bases short and J 2 bases short, with 19 bases between.

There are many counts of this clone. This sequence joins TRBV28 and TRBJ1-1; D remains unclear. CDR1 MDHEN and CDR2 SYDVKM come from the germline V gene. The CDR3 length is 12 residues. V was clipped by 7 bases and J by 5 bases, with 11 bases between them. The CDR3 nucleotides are TGTGCCAGCAAGTCGTGGGTGACTGAAGCTTTCTTT. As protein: CASKSWVTEAFF. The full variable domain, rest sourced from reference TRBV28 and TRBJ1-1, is DVKVTQSSRYLVKRTGEKVFLECVQDMDHENMFWYRQDPGLGLRLIYFSYDVKMKEKGDIPEGYSVSREKKERFSLILESASTNQTSMYLCASKSWVTEAFFGQGTRLTVV.

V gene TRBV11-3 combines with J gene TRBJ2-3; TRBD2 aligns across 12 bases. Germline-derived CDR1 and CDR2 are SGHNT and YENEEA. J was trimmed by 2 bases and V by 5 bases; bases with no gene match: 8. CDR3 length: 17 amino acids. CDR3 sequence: CASSPGTSGPDTDTQYF. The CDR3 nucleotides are TGTGCCAGCAGCCCGGGGACTAGCGGGCCCGACACAGATACGCAGTATTTT. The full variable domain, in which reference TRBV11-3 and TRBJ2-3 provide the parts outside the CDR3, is EAGVVQSPRYKIIEKKQPVAFWCNPISGHNTLYWYLQNLGQGPELLIRYENEEAVDDSQLPKDRFSAERLKGVDSTLKIQPAELGDSAVYLCASSPGTSGPDTDTQYFGPGTRLTVL.

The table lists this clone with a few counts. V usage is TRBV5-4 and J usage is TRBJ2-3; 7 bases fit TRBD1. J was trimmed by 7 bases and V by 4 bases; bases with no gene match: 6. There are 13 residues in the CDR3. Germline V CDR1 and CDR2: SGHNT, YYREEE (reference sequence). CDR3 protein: CASSRQGVHTQYF. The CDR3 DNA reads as TGTGCCAGCAGCCGACAGGGCGTACATACGCAGTATTTT.

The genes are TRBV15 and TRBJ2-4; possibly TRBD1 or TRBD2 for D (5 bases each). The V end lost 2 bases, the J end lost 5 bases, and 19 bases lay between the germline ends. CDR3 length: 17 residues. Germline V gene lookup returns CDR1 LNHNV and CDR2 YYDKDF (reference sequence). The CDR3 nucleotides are TGTGCCACCAGCAGAAGGCGGGCAGGGTCCCTGGAAAACATTCAGTACTTC. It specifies CATSRRRAGSLENIQYF.